This TCR beta chain was obtained from a study of T cell changes during pregnancy in multiple sclerosis. Using immunoSEQ multiplex PCR, the repertoire was profiled, and TCRdb retains in-frame clones only, with some absent. The sample holds 40,000 to 45,000 clones; about 88% are singletons and the top ten take roughly 0.5%. CDR1 and CDR2 from the germline V gene are SGHRS and YFSETQ. V gave up 10 bases and J gave up 0 bases, with 17 bases separating them. CDR3 length equals 15 residues. V and J are TRBV5-1 and TRBJ1-3; a possible D gene is TRBD1 (5 bases). Sequencing used CD4+ T cells from peripheral blood mononuclear cells, obtained in the first trimester of pregnancy. This TCR derives from a female donor with multiple sclerosis, enrolled in a pregnancy study. CDR3 region: CASRPGGPSGNTIYF. The CDR3 DNA follows: TGCGCCTCCCGGCCGGGGGGTCCCTCTGGAAACACCATATATTTT.